These 23 T cell receptor beta chains were all obtained from the same sample, sequenced in a study of a mutant IDH1 vaccine in newly diagnosed glioma. Libraries were prepared by immunoSEQ multiplex PCR; TCRdb keeps only in-frame clonotypes and omits some of them. This repertoire shows approximately 52,000 clones, around 80% found once; its top ten account for around 4.7%. Time point of the sample: week 47, end of study. Vaccination comprised doses that each held 300 ug of mutant IDH1 20-mer peptide, plus topical imiquimod. Which antigens these TCRs recognize remains unknown. The source was PBMCs, collected from a glioma patient whose treatment included an IDH1 peptide vaccine. The receptors here all came from a woman aged 40-49 years with glioma. Some clones in this sample may be carry-over from other donors' samples.

This clone was seen a few times. V is TRBV14 and J is TRBJ1-1, with D possibly TRBD1 on 5 matching bases. Trimming pared 3 bases from V and 0 bases from J, leaving 8 bases between. CDR1 is SGHDN and CDR2 is FVKESK in the germline V gene. The CDR3 consists of 14 residues. The CDR3 coding sequence is TGTGCCAGCAGCCAGGCCAGGGTGAACACTGAAGCTTTCTTT. It yields the protein CASSQARVNTEAFF.

This clone came up a few times. This chain links TRBV29-1 with TRBJ2-3, with D unclear. The V end was cut by 3 bases, the J end by 5 bases, with 6 bases between. Germline CDR1 reads SQVTM; CDR2 reads ANQGSEA. CDR3 length: 11 amino acids. CDR3 bases: TGCAGCGTTGATTCGGGAGATACGCAGTATTTT. It codes for CSVDSGDTQYF.

The J gene is TRBJ2-7, the V gene TRBV18, with 9 bases fitting TRBD1. The trim removed 2 bases at V and 6 bases at J, leaving 2 bases unmatched. The length of the CDR3 is 13 residues. From germline, CDR1 is KGHSH and CDR2 LQKENI. As DNA, the CDR3 is TGTGCCAGCTCACCATCGACAGGGGGCGAGCAGTACTTC. This encodes CASSPSTGGEQYF.

J is TRBJ1-6 and V is TRBV25-1; D is unclear. Germline V gives CDR1 MGHDK, CDR2 SYGVNS. The CDR3 consists of 12 residues. V lost 2 bases, J lost 9 bases, and 5 bases lay in between. For the CDR3, the DNA is TGTGCCAGCAGTGAAGGGAGTTCACCCCTCCACTTT. Its translation: CASSEGSSPLHF.

V is TRBV10-2 and J is TRBJ1-1; no reliable D call. CDR1 and CDR2 (germline): WSHSY, SAAADI. The CDR3 has 13 amino acids. V dropped 8 bases and J dropped 1 base, with 11 bases sitting between them. The CDR3 nucleotides read TGCGCCAGCCATGATTGGGGGAACACTGAAGCTTTCTTT. Translated: CASHDWGNTEAFF.

V is TRBV10-3 and J is TRBJ2-1; D ambiguous. The CDR3 contains 13 residues. CDR1 and CDR2 (germline): ENHRY, SYGVKD. Trimming left V 10 bases short and J 9 bases short, with 19 bases between. The CDR3 nucleotides read TGTGCCACCGCCTGGGGAACGGCGAGTGAGCAGTTCTTC. This codes for CATAWGTASEQFF.

The J gene is TRBJ1-2, the V gene TRBV4-3; the D gene is possibly TRBD1 (6 bases). Trimming cost V 4 bases and J 4 bases, with 16 bases left between them. The CDR3 covers 15 residues. Germline V gene sequence: CDR1 LGHNA, CDR2 YSLEER. CDR3 in amino acids: CASSRSAGTSYGYTF. The DNA of the CDR3 is TGCGCCAGCAGCCGAAGCGCCGGGACATCCTATGGCTACACCTTC.

The chain is built from TRBV6-5 and TRBJ2-7; D is undetermined. Germline CDR1 MNHEY, CDR2 SVGAGI. V lost 8 bases and J lost 4, with 15 bases in between. The CDR3 spans 13 residues. In DNA, the CDR3 is TGTGCCAGCTCCCCTCAGTTGCTTTACGAGCAGTACTTC. The encoded protein is CASSPQLLYEQYF.

The chain carries TRBV27 and TRBJ1-1; the match to TRBD1 covers 8 bases. V shed 5 bases and J 7 bases; nucleotides not matched to a gene: 9. CDR3 size: 14 residues. Germline lookup yields CDR1 MNHEY and CDR2 SMNVEV (reference sequence). Here the CDR3 DNA reads TGTGCCAGCAGTCCCTCGACAGGGGACCTTGAAGCTTTCTTT. This codes for CASSPSTGDLEAFF.

The V call is TRBV7-9, the J call TRBJ2-7; D not certain. The CDR3 sequence is 15 residues long. Germline values: CDR1 SEHNR, CDR2 FQNEAQ (reference sequence). V was pared by 1 base and J by 6 bases, with 16 bases between. CDR3 DNA sequence: TGTGCCAGCAGCTTAGTGTGGAGACCGGCCTTCGAGCAGTACTTC. It is translated as CASSLVWRPAFEQYF.

The chain couples TRBV30 to TRBJ1-4; no definite D call. From germline, CDR1 is GTSNPN and CDR2 SVGIG (reference sequence). V was shortened by 8 bases and J by 7 bases, with 14 bases between the two germline ends. There are 12 residues in the CDR3. The CDR3 sequence: CAATQGGEKLFF. CDR3 nucleotides: TGTGCCGCTACACAAGGTGGTGAAAAACTGTTTTTT.

This clone was detected only a few times. The gene calls are TRBV11-2 and TRBJ1-1; the D is unclear. The ends were cut back, 2 bases at V and 6 bases at J, with 10 bases in the middle. The germline CDR1 and CDR2 sequences are SGHAT and FQNNGV. This CDR3 comprises 13 residues. CDR3: CASSLTGWSEAFF. The CDR3 DNA reads as TGTGCCAGCAGCTTAACGGGGTGGTCTGAAGCTTTCTTT.

The chain uses TRBV5-4 and TRBJ1-5; D unclear. Per germline, CDR1 SGHNT and CDR2 YYREEE (reference sequence). The CDR3 extends over 15 amino acids. Trimming cost V 4 bases and J 5 bases, with 16 bases left between them. CDR3 DNA sequence: TGTGCCAGCAGCAGGGATCTAGAAAGCCATCAGCCCCAGCATTTT. It codes for CASSRDLESHQPQHF. The full variable domain, completed using reference TRBV5-4 and TRBJ1-5, is ETGVTQSPTHLIKTRGQQVTLRCSSQSGHNTVSWYQQALGQGPQFIFQYYREEENGRGNFPPRFSGLQFPNYSSELNVNALELDDSALYLCASSRDLESHQPQHFGDGTRLSIL.

The rearrangement links TRBV7-8 to TRBJ2-6; D gene ambiguous. The V gene lost 3 bases and the J gene lost 2 bases, with 8 bases spanning the gap. CDR1 and CDR2 (germline): SGHVS, FQNEAQ. The CDR3 contains 15 residues. This chain's CDR3 is CASSFGPPGANVLTF. CDR3 nucleotides: TGTGCCAGCAGCTTTGGTCCCCCTGGGGCCAACGTCCTGACTTTC.

The chain recombines TRBV5-6 with TRBJ1-1; unclear D gene. The germline V gene has CDR1 SGHDT and CDR2 YYEEEE. With 4 bases removed from V and 7 bases from J, the gap between germline ends came to 14 bases. This CDR3 is 13 amino acids long. CDR3 residues: CASSPRPVFEAFF. The CDR3 coding sequence is TGTGCCAGCAGCCCCAGACCGGTATTTGAAGCTTTCTTT. Full variable domain (rest looked up from reference TRBV5-6 and TRBJ1-1): DAGVTQSPTHLIKTRGQQVTLRCSPKSGHDTVSWYQQALGQGPQFIFQYYEEEERQRGNFPDRFSGHQFPNYSSELNVNALLLGDSALYLCASSPRPVFEAFFGQGTRLTVV.

DNA for the CDR3: TGTGCCAGCAGTTACTCCGAGGCGACCTACGAGCAGTACTTC. It translates to CASSYSEATYEQYF. The genes are TRBV6-6 and TRBJ2-7; D not resolved. CDR3 length equals 14 residues. CDR1 and CDR2 from the germline V gene are MNHNY and SVGAGI (reference sequence). Trimming cost V 0 bases and J 2 bases, with 8 bases left between them.

The V and J genes are TRBV7-2 and TRBJ2-7, with D possibly TRBD1 on 6 matching bases. Germline CDR1 reads SGHTA; CDR2 reads FQGNSA. The CDR3 runs to 14 residues. Trimming cost V 2 bases and J 3 bases, with 11 bases left between them. The CDR3 sequence: CASSLIQGIYEQYF. CDR3 nucleotides: TGTGCCAGCAGCTTAATACAGGGAATCTACGAGCAGTACTTC.

The chain employs TRBV7-2 and TRBJ2-7, with D unresolved. This CDR3 is 12 amino acids long. CDR1 and CDR2 from the germline V gene are SGHTA and FQGNSA. Trimming removed 3 bases at V and 5 bases at J, with 8 bases between. The CDR3, as DNA: TGTGCCAGCAGCTTTTTCGGAAACGAGCAGTACTTC. Protein product: CASSFFGNEQYF.

The CDR3 DNA reads TGTGCCAGCAGCTTGGGACAGGGTTCCTACGAGCAGTACTTC. This gives the protein CASSLGQGSYEQYF. V is TRBV5-8 and J is TRBJ2-7; 7 positions match TRBD1. This CDR3 comprises 14 residues. V was pared by 0 bases and J by 1 base, with 1 base of the junction left unmatched. Looked up from germline, CDR1 is SGHTS and CDR2 is YDEGEE.

The chain combines TRBV9 with TRBJ2-1; 8 bases fit TRBD2. J gave up 3 bases and V 3 bases, and 5 bases lay outside the gene matches. The CDR3 runs to 15 residues. Germline lookup yields CDR1 SGDLS and CDR2 YYNGEE. The CDR3 nucleotides read TGTGCCAGCAGCGCCCAGAGCGGGGGCTACAATGAGCAGTTCTTC. It codes for CASSAQSGGYNEQFF.

This rearrangement joins TRBV6-5 to TRBJ2-3; D may be TRBD1 (6 bases). The CDR3 loop spans 14 amino acids. Trimming removed 6 bases at V and 3 bases at J, with 13 bases between. Germline assignment: CDR1 MNHEY and CDR2 SVGAGI. In DNA, the CDR3 is TGTGCCAGCAGGACTACAGGGAGAACAGATACGCAGTATTTT. This codes for CASRTTGRTDTQYF.

This clone has a single count. This chain connects TRBV19 to TRBJ2-3, with 7 nucleotides matching TRBD1. The CDR3 contains 15 residues. V lost 5 bases and J lost 1; bases outside the gene matches: 6. The germline V gene encodes CDR1 LNHDA and CDR2 SQIVND (reference sequence). This CDR3 is CASSQRQGRTDTQYF. The CDR3 DNA follows: TGTGCCAGTAGTCAGCGACAGGGTCGCACAGATACGCAGTATTTT.

This chain joins TRBV25-1 and TRBJ1-1, with D unresolved. The germline V gene has CDR1 MGHDK and CDR2 SYGVNS. The V gene lost 2 bases and the J gene lost 11 bases, with 15 bases spanning the gap. The CDR3 sequence is 13 residues long. CDR3 region: CASSERTARVAFF. CDR3 nucleotides: TGTGCCAGCAGTGAACGGACGGCGAGGGTTGCTTTCTTT.